A selection of T cell receptor beta chains follows, all from one sample in a study of cytomegalovirus exposure and HLA in healthy donors. Method: immunoSEQ multiplex PCR; TCRdb's copy keeps in-frame clones and lacks some. Of about 200,000 clones listed, approximately 78% are singletons. Sequenced input: PBMCs. All receptors derive from a middle-aged woman in good health and CMV-seronegative. CDR3s include the opening cysteine and the closing phenylalanine or tryptophan. A D gene is named only where the DNA matches it firmly. Clone size is shown for a subset of rows, as once, few, many or a class of expanded clone.

V gene: TRBV2
D gene: TRBD1
clone size: few
J gene: TRBJ2-1
CDR3 protein: CASGGQGYNEQFF
CDR3 DNA: TGTGCCAGCGGGGGACAGGGGTACAATGAGCAGTTCTTC

V gene: TRBV7-7
D gene: -
clone size: -
J gene: TRBJ1-5
CDR3 protein: CASTPEWTFRLCNQPQHF
CDR3 DNA: TGTGCCAGCACCCCTGAATGGACATTCAGACTTTGCAATCAGCCCCAGCATTTT

V gene: TRBV5-1
D gene: -
clone size: -
J gene: TRBJ2-3
CDR3 protein: CASSGRGTSTDTQYF
CDR3 DNA: TGCGCCAGCAGCGGGCGGGGAACTAGCACAGATACGCAGTATTTT

V gene: TRBV19
D gene: -
clone size: -
J gene: TRBJ2-3
CDR3 protein: CASSPRLYPSTDTQYF
CDR3 DNA: TGTGCCAGTAGTCCACGACTATACCCAAGCACAGATACGCAGTATTTT

V gene: TRBV5-1
D gene: TRBD2
clone size: -
J gene: TRBJ2-5
CDR3 protein: CASSPGTSGSETQYF
CDR3 DNA: TGCGCCAGCAGCCCAGGGACTAGCGGGAGCGAGACCCAGTACTTC

V gene: TRBV27
D gene: TRBD2
clone size: -
J gene: TRBJ2-7
CDR3 protein: CASSLSAGEIGQYF
CDR3 DNA: TGCGCCAGCAGTTTATCGGCGGGAGAGATCGGGCAGTACTTC

V gene: TRBV27
D gene: TRBD1
clone size: -
J gene: TRBJ1-2
CDR3 protein: CASSQQGANYGYTF
CDR3 DNA: TGTGCCAGCAGTCAACAGGGGGCTAACTATGGCTACACCTTC

V gene: TRBV4-2
D gene: TRBD2
clone size: -
J gene: TRBJ2-7
CDR3 protein: CASSPPSSGSMQYF
CDR3 DNA: TGTGCCAGCAGCCCCCCCTCTAGCGGGAGTATGCAGTACTTC

V gene: TRBV5-4
D gene: -
clone size: -
J gene: TRBJ1-2
CDR3 protein: CASSPDLVLNYGYTF
CDR3 DNA: TGTGCCAGCAGCCCAGATTTGGTTCTTAACTATGGCTACACCTTC

V gene: TRBV28
D gene: -
clone size: -
J gene: TRBJ1-4
CDR3 protein: CASRPQGLGEKLFF
CDR3 DNA: TGTGCCAGCAGGCCACAGGGTTTGGGTGAAAAACTGTTTTTT

V gene: TRBV27
D gene: -
clone size: -
J gene: TRBJ1-2
CDR3 protein: CASSLSTASINYGYTF
CDR3 DNA: TGTGCCAGCAGTTTATCGACAGCATCTATTAACTATGGCTACACCTTC

V gene: TRBV11-2
D gene: TRBD1
clone size: -
J gene: TRBJ2-5
CDR3 protein: CASSLGTGGLQETQYF
CDR3 DNA: TGTGCCAGCAGCCTCGGGACAGGGGGCCTCCAAGAGACCCAGTACTTC

V gene: TRBV5-1
D gene: -
clone size: -
J gene: TRBJ1-2
CDR3 protein: CASSLGQNYGYTF
CDR3 DNA: TGCGCCAGCAGTCTTGGACAGAACTATGGCTACACCTTC

V gene: TRBV4-1
D gene: -
clone size: -
J gene: TRBJ2-2
CDR3 protein: CASSQVRQNTGELFF
CDR3 DNA: TGCGCCAGCAGCCAAGTCAGGCAGAACACCGGGGAGCTGTTTTTT

V gene: TRBV30
D gene: TRBD1
clone size: few
J gene: TRBJ1-1
CDR3 protein: CAWSRGPANTEAFF
CDR3 DNA: TGTGCCTGGAGTAGGGGGCCCGCGAACACTGAAGCTTTCTTT

V gene: TRBV6-1
D gene: -
clone size: -
J gene: TRBJ2-5
CDR3 protein: CASRRRGSGETQYF
CDR3 DNA: TGTGCCAGCAGAAGAAGGGGCTCTGGGGAGACCCAGTACTTC

V gene: TRBV5-1
D gene: -
clone size: -
J gene: TRBJ1-1
CDR3 protein: CASSLIQFSTEAFF
CDR3 DNA: TGCGCCAGCAGCTTGATCCAATTTTCCACTGAAGCTTTCTTT

V gene: TRBV10-1
D gene: TRBD1
clone size: -
J gene: TRBJ1-5
CDR3 protein: CASSGNRDRGEDSNQPQHF
CDR3 DNA: TGCGCCAGCAGTGGGAACCGGGACAGGGGAGAGGATAGCAATCAGCCCCAGCATTTT

V gene: TRBV30
D gene: -
clone size: -
J gene: TRBJ1-1
CDR3 protein: CAWSGQEVGTEAFF
CDR3 DNA: TGTGCCTGGAGTGGACAGGAGGTAGGAACTGAAGCTTTCTTT

V gene: TRBV18
D gene: TRBD1
clone size: -
J gene: TRBJ1-1
CDR3 protein: CASSRQGDGFF
CDR3 DNA: TGTGCCAGCTCAAGACAGGGCGACGGTTTCTTT

V gene: TRBV7-9
D gene: -
clone size: -
J gene: TRBJ1-2
CDR3 protein: CASSLVGRDYGYTF
CDR3 DNA: TGTGCCAGCAGCTTAGTTGGGCGGGACTATGGCTACACCTTC

V gene: TRBV19
D gene: -
clone size: -
J gene: TRBJ2-7
CDR3 protein: CASSIDLRVGAYEQYF
CDR3 DNA: TGTGCCAGTAGTATAGATCTCCGGGTGGGAGCCTACGAGCAGTACTTC

V gene: TRBV5-1
D gene: TRBD1
clone size: -
J gene: TRBJ1-1
CDR3 protein: CASSSTGVGNTEAFF
CDR3 DNA: TGCGCCAGCAGCTCCACAGGGGTGGGGAACACTGAAGCTTTCTTT

V gene: TRBV5-1
D gene: -
clone size: -
J gene: TRBJ1-6
CDR3 protein: CASCPGSYNSPLHF
CDR3 DNA: TGCGCCAGCTGTCCCGGCTCCTATAATTCACCCCTCCACTTT

V gene: TRBV7-2
D gene: TRBD2
clone size: once
J gene: TRBJ2-5
CDR3 protein: CASSLVAGGGETQYF
CDR3 DNA: TGTGCCAGCAGCTTAGTAGCGGGAGGTGGGGAGACCCAGTACTTC

V gene: TRBV4-2
D gene: -
clone size: -
J gene: TRBJ2-5
CDR3 protein: CASSRVLDGLQETQYF
CDR3 DNA: TGTGCCAGCAGCCGAGTTTTGGACGGACTCCAAGAGACCCAGTACTTC

V gene: TRBV7-2
D gene: -
clone size: -
J gene: TRBJ1-1
CDR3 protein: CASSLESAHTEAFF
CDR3 DNA: TGTGCCAGCAGCTTAGAATCTGCGCACACTGAAGCTTTCTTT

V gene: TRBV5-1
D gene: TRBD1
clone size: -
J gene: TRBJ2-6
CDR3 protein: CASSRTGDGANVLTF
CDR3 DNA: TGCGCCAGCAGCAGAACAGGGGACGGGGCCAACGTCCTGACTTTC

V gene: TRBV19
D gene: TRBD1
clone size: -
J gene: TRBJ1-2
CDR3 protein: CATQGAGNRGYTF
CDR3 DNA: TGTGCCACACAGGGGGCTGGAAATCGTGGCTACACCTTC

V gene: TRBV6-6
D gene: TRBD1
clone size: -
J gene: TRBJ1-3
CDR3 protein: CASRKPGQGSGNTIYF
CDR3 DNA: TGTGCCAGCAGGAAACCGGGACAGGGATCTGGAAACACCATATATTTT

V gene: TRBV9
D gene: TRBD2
clone size: -
J gene: TRBJ2-5
CDR3 protein: CASGTSGDQETQYF
CDR3 DNA: TGTGCCAGCGGTACAAGCGGGGACCAAGAGACCCAGTACTTC

V gene: TRBV7-6
D gene: TRBD1
clone size: once
J gene: TRBJ2-7
CDR3 protein: CASSLGQGGYEQYF
CDR3 DNA: TGTGCCAGCAGCCTCGGACAGGGAGGATACGAGCAGTACTTC

V gene: TRBV15
D gene: -
clone size: -
J gene: TRBJ2-7
CDR3 protein: CATSRELQGNEQYF
CDR3 DNA: TGTGCCACCAGCAGGGAACTCCAGGGGAACGAGCAGTACTTC

V gene: TRBV6-6
D gene: -
clone size: -
J gene: TRBJ1-4
CDR3 protein: CASSSHGATNEKLFF
CDR3 DNA: TGTGCCAGCAGTTCCCACGGTGCAACTAATGAAAAACTGTTTTTT

V gene: TRBV27
D gene: TRBD1
clone size: -
J gene: TRBJ1-2
CDR3 protein: CASSYQDRGHGYTF
CDR3 DNA: TGTGCCAGCAGTTACCAAGACAGGGGGCACGGCTACACCTTC

V gene: TRBV7-2
D gene: -
clone size: -
J gene: TRBJ2-5
CDR3 protein: CASSLAGGFQETQYF
CDR3 DNA: TGTGCCAGCAGCTTAGCGGGAGGCTTCCAAGAGACCCAGTACTTC

V gene: TRBV5-8
D gene: -
clone size: -
J gene: TRBJ1-1
CDR3 protein: CASRMDRSLTELNTEAFF
CDR3 DNA: TGTGCCAGCAGGATGGATCGATCTTTGACAGAATTGAACACTGAAGCTTTCTTT

V gene: TRBV19
D gene: -
clone size: -
J gene: TRBJ1-1
CDR3 protein: CASTPRKGQGETEAFF
CDR3 DNA: TGTGCCAGTACTCCTAGGAAGGGACAAGGGGAAACTGAAGCTTTCTTT

V gene: TRBV5-1
D gene: -
clone size: -
J gene: TRBJ2-3
CDR3 protein: CASSFSTSTDTQYF
CDR3 DNA: TGCGCCAGCAGCTTTTCAACTAGCACAGATACGCAGTATTTT

V gene: TRBV5-1
D gene: TRBD2
clone size: -
J gene: TRBJ2-7
CDR3 protein: CASSLGLAGVHEQYF
CDR3 DNA: TGCGCCAGCAGCTTGGGGCTAGCGGGAGTTCACGAGCAGTACTTC

V gene: TRBV4-1
D gene: TRBD2
clone size: -
J gene: TRBJ2-2
CDR3 protein: CASRLAVTNTGELFF
CDR3 DNA: TGCGCCAGCAGGCTAGCGGTGACGAACACCGGGGAGCTGTTTTTT

V gene: TRBV10-3
D gene: -
clone size: -
J gene: TRBJ2-7
CDR3 protein: CAISESGRESGQYF
CDR3 DNA: TGTGCCATCAGTGAGTCGGGCAGGGAATCGGGGCAGTACTTC

V gene: TRBV29-1
D gene: TRBD2
clone size: -
J gene: TRBJ2-5
CDR3 protein: CSARLARETQYF
CDR3 DNA: TGCAGCGCCAGACTAGCGAGAGAGACCCAGTACTTC

V gene: TRBV2
D gene: -
clone size: -
J gene: TRBJ2-1
CDR3 protein: CASSSEFNTYSEQFF
CDR3 DNA: TGTGCCAGCAGTTCCGAATTCAATACCTACAGTGAGCAGTTCTTC

V gene: TRBV6-6
D gene: -
clone size: -
J gene: TRBJ2-7
CDR3 protein: CASLGHSYEQYF
CDR3 DNA: TGTGCCAGCCTCGGACACTCCTACGAGCAGTACTTC

V gene: TRBV29-1
D gene: -
clone size: -
J gene: TRBJ2-7
CDR3 protein: CSVEEGGAGNLF
CDR3 DNA: TGCAGCGTTGAAGAAGGAGGGGCCGGGAACCTCTTC

V gene: TRBV9
D gene: -
clone size: -
J gene: TRBJ2-6
CDR3 protein: CASSAFYRPGANVLTF
CDR3 DNA: TGTGCCAGCAGCGCATTCTATCGTCCGGGGGCCAACGTCCTGACTTTC

V gene: TRBV30
D gene: TRBD1
clone size: -
J gene: TRBJ1-5
CDR3 protein: CAWSSGGSNQPQHF
CDR3 DNA: TGTGCCTGGAGTTCAGGGGGAAGCAATCAGCCCCAGCATTTT

V gene: TRBV5-1
D gene: TRBD1
clone size: -
J gene: TRBJ1-3
CDR3 protein: CASSLAGQGPRNTIYF
CDR3 DNA: TGCGCCAGCAGCTTGGCCGGACAGGGACCCAGAAACACCATATATTTT

V gene: TRBV28
D gene: -
clone size: -
J gene: TRBJ2-7
CDR3 protein: CASNPLGGGRSRYF
CDR3 DNA: TGTGCCAGCAATCCCTTGGGAGGGGGACGGTCTCGGTACTTC

V gene: TRBV11-1
D gene: -
clone size: -
J gene: TRBJ2-1
CDR3 protein: CASQTGWNEQFF
CDR3 DNA: TGTGCCAGCCAAACGGGATGGAATGAGCAGTTCTTC

V gene: TRBV11-2
D gene: TRBD1
clone size: -
J gene: TRBJ2-7
CDR3 protein: CASSNWVRGHEQYF
CDR3 DNA: TGTGCCAGCAGTAATTGGGTCAGGGGGCACGAGCAGTACTTC

V gene: TRBV15
D gene: TRBD1
clone size: -
J gene: TRBJ1-4
CDR3 protein: CATSRGAGQGYAGDEKLFF
CDR3 DNA: TGTGCCACCAGCAGAGGGGCGGGACAGGGGTACGCCGGTGATGAAAAACTGTTTTTT

V gene: TRBV28
D gene: -
clone size: -
J gene: TRBJ2-7
CDR3 protein: CATTLPEAAYEQYF
CDR3 DNA: TGTGCCACCACCCTGCCTGAGGCAGCCTACGAGCAGTACTTC

V gene: TRBV10-2
D gene: -
clone size: few
J gene: TRBJ2-7
CDR3 protein: CASSERVRLSDEQYF
CDR3 DNA: TGCGCCAGCAGTGAACGGGTCAGACTCTCCGACGAGCAGTACTTC

V gene: TRBV5-6
D gene: TRBD1
clone size: -
J gene: TRBJ2-7
CDR3 protein: CASSLWTGVNPFEQYF
CDR3 DNA: TGTGCCAGCAGCTTGTGGACAGGGGTAAATCCTTTCGAGCAGTACTTC

V gene: TRBV5-1
D gene: TRBD1
clone size: -
J gene: TRBJ2-2
CDR3 protein: CASSRDRGISTGELFF
CDR3 DNA: TGCGCCAGCAGCCGGGACAGGGGAATCTCCACCGGGGAGCTGTTTTTT

V gene: TRBV30
D gene: -
clone size: -
J gene: TRBJ1-6
CDR3 protein: CAWSASYNSPLHF
CDR3 DNA: TGTGCCTGGAGTGCCAGCTATAATTCACCCCTCCACTTT

V gene: TRBV9
D gene: -
clone size: -
J gene: TRBJ2-7
CDR3 protein: CASSAWDWNYEQYF
CDR3 DNA: TGTGCCAGCAGCGCTTGGGACTGGAACTACGAGCAGTACTTC